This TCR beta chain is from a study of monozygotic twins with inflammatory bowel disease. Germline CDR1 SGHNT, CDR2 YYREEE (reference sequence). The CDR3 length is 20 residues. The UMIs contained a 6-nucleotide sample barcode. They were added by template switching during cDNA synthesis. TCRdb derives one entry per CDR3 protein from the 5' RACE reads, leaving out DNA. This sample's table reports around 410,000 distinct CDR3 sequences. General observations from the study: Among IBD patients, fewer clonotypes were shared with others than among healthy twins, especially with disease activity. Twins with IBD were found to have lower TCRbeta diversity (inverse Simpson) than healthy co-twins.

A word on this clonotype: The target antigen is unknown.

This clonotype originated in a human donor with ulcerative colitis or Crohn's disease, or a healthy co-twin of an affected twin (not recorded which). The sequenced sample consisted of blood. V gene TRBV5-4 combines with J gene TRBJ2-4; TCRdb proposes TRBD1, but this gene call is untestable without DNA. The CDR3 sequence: CASSLGDRLGKKLAKNIQYF.